The clone carrying this TCR beta chain shows up as medium-sized by frequency. No antigen is known for it. TRB was amplified from approximately 250 ng of peripheral blood genomic DNA per sample. The CDR3 is 14 residues long. The data originate from a study of T cell clusters in autoimmune cytopenias. Study-wide results and limits: TRB repertoire shifts in secondary cytopenia and chronic lymphocytic leukemia mostly reflected lymphoma, not autoimmunity. Physiological T cell clusters of healthy donors were apparently absent in primary autoimmune cytopenia patients. Functional roles of the in silico T cell clusters still await experimental validation.

TRB was amplified by touch-down multiplex PCR, primer pools A and B combined. TCRdb reworked the multiplex PCR reads into one entry per CDR3 protein, no DNA. The table lists about 2,700 distinct CDR3 sequences, with about a tenth in the top ten. The rearrangement links TRBV12-3 or TRBV12-4 to TRBJ1-1; with no DNA, the TCRdb D assignment of TRBD1 cannot be verified. Material: peripheral blood. This clonotype was obtained from a human donor with an autoimmune cytopenia or autoimmune hepatitis (not recorded which). The CDR3 sequence: CASSFPVQHPEAFF.